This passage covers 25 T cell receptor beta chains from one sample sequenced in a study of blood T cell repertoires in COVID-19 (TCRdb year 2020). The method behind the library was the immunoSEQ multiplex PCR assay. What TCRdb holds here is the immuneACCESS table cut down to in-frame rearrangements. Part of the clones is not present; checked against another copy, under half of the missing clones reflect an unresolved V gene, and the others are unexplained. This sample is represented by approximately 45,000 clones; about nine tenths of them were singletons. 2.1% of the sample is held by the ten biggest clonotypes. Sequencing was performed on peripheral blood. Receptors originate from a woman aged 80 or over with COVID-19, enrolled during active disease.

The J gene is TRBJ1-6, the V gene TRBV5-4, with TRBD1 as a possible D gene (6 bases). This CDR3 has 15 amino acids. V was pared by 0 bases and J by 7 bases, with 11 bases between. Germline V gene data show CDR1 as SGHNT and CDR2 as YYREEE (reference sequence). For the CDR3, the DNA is TGTGCCAGCAGCTTGGCTCGGGGGGGCAATTCACCCCTCCACTTT. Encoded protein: CASSLARGGNSPLHF.

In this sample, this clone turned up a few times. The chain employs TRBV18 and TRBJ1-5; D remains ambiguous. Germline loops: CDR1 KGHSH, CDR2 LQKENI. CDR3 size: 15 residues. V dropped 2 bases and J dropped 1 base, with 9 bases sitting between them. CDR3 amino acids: CASSPLGESNQPQHF. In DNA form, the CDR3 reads TGTGCCAGCTCACCATTAGGAGAAAGCAATCAGCCCCAGCATTTT.

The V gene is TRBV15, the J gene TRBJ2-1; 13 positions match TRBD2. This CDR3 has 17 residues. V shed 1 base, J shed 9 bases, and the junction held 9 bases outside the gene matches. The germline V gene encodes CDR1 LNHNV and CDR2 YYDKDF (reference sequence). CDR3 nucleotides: TGTGCCACCAGCAGAGGACTAGCGGGGGGCCTGGGTGGTGAGCAGTTCTTC. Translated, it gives CATSRGLAGGLGGEQFF.

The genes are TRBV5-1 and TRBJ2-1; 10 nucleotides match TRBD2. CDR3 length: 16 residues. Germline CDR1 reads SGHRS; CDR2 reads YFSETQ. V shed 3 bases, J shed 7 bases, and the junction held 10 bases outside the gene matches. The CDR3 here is CASSWRLAGVINEQFF. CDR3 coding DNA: TGCGCCAGCAGCTGGCGCCTAGCGGGAGTCATTAATGAGCAGTTCTTC.

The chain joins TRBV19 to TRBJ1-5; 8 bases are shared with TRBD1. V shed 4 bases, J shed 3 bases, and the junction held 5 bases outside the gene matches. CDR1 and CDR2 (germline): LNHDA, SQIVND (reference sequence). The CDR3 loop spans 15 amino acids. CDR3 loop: CASSTQGANNQPQHF. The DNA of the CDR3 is TGTGCCAGTAGTACCCAGGGGGCCAACAATCAGCCCCAGCATTTT.

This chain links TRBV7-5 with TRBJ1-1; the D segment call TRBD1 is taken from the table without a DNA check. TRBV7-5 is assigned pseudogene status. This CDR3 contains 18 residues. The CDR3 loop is CARSNPAHRGRGNTEAFF. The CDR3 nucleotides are TGTGCCAGAAGCAACCCGGCACACAGGGGGCGAGGGAACACTGAAGCTTTCTTT.

CDR3 loop: CASSIGQGVQETQYF. The CDR3 bases are TGTGCCAGTAGTATTGGGCAGGGGGTCCAAGAGACCCAGTACTTC. The chain links TRBV19 to TRBJ2-5, with 7 bases lining up with TRBD1. Trimming removed 3 bases from V and 1 base from J; junction bases left unmatched: 5. Germline V lookup: CDR1 LNHDA, CDR2 SQIVND (reference sequence). The CDR3 sequence is 15 residues long.

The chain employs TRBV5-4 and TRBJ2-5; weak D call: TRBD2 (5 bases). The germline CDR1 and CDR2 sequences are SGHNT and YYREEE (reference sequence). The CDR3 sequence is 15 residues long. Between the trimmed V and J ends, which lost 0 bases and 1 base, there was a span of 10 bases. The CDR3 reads CASSLGQRAQETQYF. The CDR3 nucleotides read TGTGCCAGCAGCTTGGGCCAGAGGGCCCAAGAGACCCAGTACTTC.

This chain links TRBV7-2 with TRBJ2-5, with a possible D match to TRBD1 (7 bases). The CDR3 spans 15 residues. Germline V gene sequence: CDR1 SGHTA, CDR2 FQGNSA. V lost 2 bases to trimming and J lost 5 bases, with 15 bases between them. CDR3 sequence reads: CASSLIRGSGETQYF. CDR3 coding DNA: TGTGCCAGCAGCTTAATCAGGGGGAGCGGGGAGACCCAGTACTTC.

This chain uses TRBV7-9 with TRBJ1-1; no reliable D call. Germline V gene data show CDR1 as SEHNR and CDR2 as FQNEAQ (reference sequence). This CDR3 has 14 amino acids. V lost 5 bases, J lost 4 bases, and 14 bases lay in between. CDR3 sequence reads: CASSTWALPTEAFF. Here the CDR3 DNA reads TGTGCCAGCAGCACGTGGGCCCTACCCACTGAAGCTTTCTTT.

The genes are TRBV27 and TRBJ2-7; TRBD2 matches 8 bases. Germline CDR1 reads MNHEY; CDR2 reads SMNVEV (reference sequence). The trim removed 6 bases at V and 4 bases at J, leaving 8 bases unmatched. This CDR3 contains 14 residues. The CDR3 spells CASRTTSGLYEQYF. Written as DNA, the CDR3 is TGTGCCAGCAGGACAACTAGCGGCTTGTACGAGCAGTACTTC.

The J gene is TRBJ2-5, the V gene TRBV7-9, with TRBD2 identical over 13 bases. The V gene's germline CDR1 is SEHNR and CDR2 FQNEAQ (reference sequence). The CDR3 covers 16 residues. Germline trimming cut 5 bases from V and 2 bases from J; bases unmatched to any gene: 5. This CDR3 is CASSQLAGGLQETQYF. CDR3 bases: TGTGCCAGCAGCCAACTAGCGGGGGGGCTGCAAGAGACCCAGTACTTC. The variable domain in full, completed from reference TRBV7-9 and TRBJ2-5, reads DTGVSQNPRHKITKRGQNVTFRCDPISEHNRLYWYRQTLGQGPEFLTYFQNEAQLEKSRLLSDRFSAERPKGSFSTLEIQRTEQGDSAMYLCASSQLAGGLQETQYFGPGTRLLVL.

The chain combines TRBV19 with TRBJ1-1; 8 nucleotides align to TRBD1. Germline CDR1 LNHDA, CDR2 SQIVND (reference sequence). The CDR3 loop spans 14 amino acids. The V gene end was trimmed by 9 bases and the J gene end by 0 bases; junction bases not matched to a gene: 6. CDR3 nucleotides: TGTGCCAGCCAAGACAGGGGTTTGAACACTGAAGCTTTCTTT. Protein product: CASQDRGLNTEAFF.

In DNA, the CDR3 is TGTGCCAGCAGTCAGAGCGGAGGTGCAACTAATGAAAAACTGTTTTTT. This encodes CASSQSGGATNEKLFF. The chain combines TRBV7-6 with TRBJ1-4; D remains ambiguous. The CDR3 runs to 16 residues. Germline CDR1 is SGHVS and CDR2 is FNYEAQ. V shed 6 bases and J shed 0 bases, with 14 bases lying between them.

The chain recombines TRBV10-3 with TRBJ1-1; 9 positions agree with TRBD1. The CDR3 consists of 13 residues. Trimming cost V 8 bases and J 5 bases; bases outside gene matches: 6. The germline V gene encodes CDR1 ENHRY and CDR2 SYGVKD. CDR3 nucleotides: TGTGCCATCGGGGACAGGGTCGAGACTGAAGCTTTCTTT. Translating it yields CAIGDRVETEAFF.

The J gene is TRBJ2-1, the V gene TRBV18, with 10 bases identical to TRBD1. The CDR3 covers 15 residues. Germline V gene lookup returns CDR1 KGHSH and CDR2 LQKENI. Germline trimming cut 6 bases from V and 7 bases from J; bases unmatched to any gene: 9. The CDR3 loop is CASSQTGGLVNEQFF. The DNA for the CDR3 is TGTGCCAGCTCCCAGACAGGGGGCCTTGTGAATGAGCAGTTCTTC.

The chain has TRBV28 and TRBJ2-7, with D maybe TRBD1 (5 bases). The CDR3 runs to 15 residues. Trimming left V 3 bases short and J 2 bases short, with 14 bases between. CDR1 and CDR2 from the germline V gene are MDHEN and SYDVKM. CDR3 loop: CASSLPPPGTYEQYF. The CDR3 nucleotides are TGTGCCAGCAGTTTGCCCCCGCCAGGGACCTACGAGCAGTACTTC.

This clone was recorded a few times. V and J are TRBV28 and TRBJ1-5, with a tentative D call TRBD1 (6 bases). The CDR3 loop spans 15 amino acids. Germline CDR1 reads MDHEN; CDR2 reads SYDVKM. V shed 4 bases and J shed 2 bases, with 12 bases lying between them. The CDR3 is CASSYDRRGNQPQHF. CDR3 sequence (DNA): TGTGCCAGCAGTTACGACAGGCGTGGCAATCAGCCCCAGCATTTT.

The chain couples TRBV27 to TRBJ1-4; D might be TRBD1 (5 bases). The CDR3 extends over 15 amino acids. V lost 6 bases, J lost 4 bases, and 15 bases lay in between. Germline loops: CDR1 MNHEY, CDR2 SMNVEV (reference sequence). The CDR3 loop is CASSAGRKINEKLFF. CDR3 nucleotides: TGTGCCAGCAGCGCGGGACGCAAGATTAATGAAAAACTGTTTTTT.

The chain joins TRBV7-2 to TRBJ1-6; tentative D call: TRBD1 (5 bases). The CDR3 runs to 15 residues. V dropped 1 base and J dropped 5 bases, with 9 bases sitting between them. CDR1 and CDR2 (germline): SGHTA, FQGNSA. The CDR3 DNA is TGTGCCAGCAGCTTAGTTCTGACAGATAATTCACCCCTCCACTTT. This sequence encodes CASSLVLTDNSPLHF.

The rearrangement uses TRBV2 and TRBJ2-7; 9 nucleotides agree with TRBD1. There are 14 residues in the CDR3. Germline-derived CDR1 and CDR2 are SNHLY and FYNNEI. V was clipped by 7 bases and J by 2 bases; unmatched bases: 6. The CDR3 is CASTTGTGPYEQYF. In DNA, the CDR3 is TGTGCCAGCACCACCGGGACAGGGCCCTACGAGCAGTACTTC. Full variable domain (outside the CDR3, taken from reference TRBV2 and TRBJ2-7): EPEVTQTPSHQVTQMGQEVILRCVPISNHLYFYWYRQILGQKVEFLVSFYNNEISEKSEIFDDQFSVERPDGSNFTLKIRSTKLEDSAMYFCASTTGTGPYEQYFGPGTRLTVT.

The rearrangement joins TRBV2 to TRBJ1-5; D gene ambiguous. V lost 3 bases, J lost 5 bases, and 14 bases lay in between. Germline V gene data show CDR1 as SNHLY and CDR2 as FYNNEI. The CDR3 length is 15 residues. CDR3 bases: TGTGCCAGCAGTGAGGTCTGGGCATCTTATCAGCCCCAGCATTTT. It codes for CASSEVWASYQPQHF. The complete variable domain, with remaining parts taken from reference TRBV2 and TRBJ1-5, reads EPEVTQTPSHQVTQMGQEVILRCVPISNHLYFYWYRQILGQKVEFLVSFYNNEISEKSEIFDDQFSVERPDGSNFTLKIRSTKLEDSAMYFCASSEVWASYQPQHFGDGTRLSIL.

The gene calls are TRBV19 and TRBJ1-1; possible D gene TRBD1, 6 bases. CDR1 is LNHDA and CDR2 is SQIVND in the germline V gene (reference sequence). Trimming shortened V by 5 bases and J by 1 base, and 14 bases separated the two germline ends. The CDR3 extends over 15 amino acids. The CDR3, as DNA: TGTGCCAGTAGTGAGACAGGTTGGGCGAACACTGAAGCTTTCTTT. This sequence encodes CASSETGWANTEAFF.

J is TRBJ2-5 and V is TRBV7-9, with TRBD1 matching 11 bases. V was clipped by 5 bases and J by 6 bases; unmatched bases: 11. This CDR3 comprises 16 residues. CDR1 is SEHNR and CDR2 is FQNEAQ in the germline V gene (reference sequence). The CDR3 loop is CASSPRGQGVGKTQYF. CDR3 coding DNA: TGTGCCAGCAGCCCCCGGGGACAGGGGGTTGGAAAGACCCAGTACTTC.

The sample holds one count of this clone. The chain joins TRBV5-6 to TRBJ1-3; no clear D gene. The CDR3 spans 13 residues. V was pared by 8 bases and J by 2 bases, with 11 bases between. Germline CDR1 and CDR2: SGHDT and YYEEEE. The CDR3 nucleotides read TGTGCCAGTCAGTGGGGAGCTGGAAACACCATATATTTT. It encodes CASQWGAGNTIYF.